This is a list of T cell receptor beta chains from one sample in a study of shared T cell receptors in the human thymus. Here immunoSEQ multiplex PCR was the method, and the copy in TCRdb shows in-frame clones only, minus some. The repertoire holds some 700,000 clones, with approximately 83% as singletons. These sequences were also reported in another study, on human thymus T cells.

The sequenced sample consisted of thymocytes. Source of these receptors: a girl under three years old with a congenital heart defect. CDR3s include the opening cysteine and the closing phenylalanine or tryptophan. D genes are given only for firm matches. Expanded clones are given a class, and other clones once, few, many or no size at all.

v_call	j_call	d_call	clone_size	cdr3_length	cdr3_nt	cdr3_aa
TRBV5-1	TRBJ2-1	TRBD1	NA	15	TGCGCCAGCAGCTCCCAAGGGACAGGGATACCTGAGCAGTTCTTC	CASSSQGTGIPEQFF
TRBV27	TRBJ2-3	TRBD2	NA	15	TGTGCCAGCAGTTTAACTAGCGTCAGTACAGATACGCAGTATTTT	CASSLTSVSTDTQYF
TRBV7-2	TRBJ2-2	NA	NA	16	TGTGCCAGCAGCTACTCCGGGACTCCAATCACCGGGGAGCTGTTTTTT	CASSYSGTPITGELFF
TRBV9	TRBJ1-1	NA	NA	15	TGTGCCAGCAGCCCCCGAGCGGGGGTGGGCACTGAAGCTTTCTTT	CASSPRAGVGTEAFF
TRBV4-1	TRBJ2-1	TRBD2	NA	16	TGCGCCAGCAGCCAAGACGGGGCTAGCGGTCACAATGAGCAGTTCTTC	CASSQDGASGHNEQFF
TRBV4-2	TRBJ1-6	TRBD1	NA	20	TGTGCCAGCAGCCAACCTAGGGACAGGGCTTTACGGGGAGATAATTCCCCCCTCCACTTT	CASSQPRDRALRGDNSPLHF
TRBV4-3	TRBJ2-5	NA	NA	21	TGCGCCAGCAGCCAAGATTCAAGGGTAGGAAGCTGGCTAGCCAAAGGGGAGACCCAGTACTTC	CASSQDSRVGSWLAKGETQYF
TRBV2	TRBJ1-1	NA	NA	13	TGTGCCAGCAGCCGAGATCCGAACACTGAAGCTTTCTTT	CASSRDPNTEAFF
TRBV27	TRBJ2-2	TRBD2	NA	12	TGTGCCAGCAGGGGAGGGACCGGGGAGCTGTTTTTT	CASRGGTGELFF
TRBV5-1	TRBJ2-1	NA	NA	17	TGCGCCAGCAGCTTGGATGTTGGGCTCACCCCCTACAATGAGCAGTTCTTC	CASSLDVGLTPYNEQFF
TRBV2	TRBJ2-7	NA	NA	14	TGTGCCAGCAGTGCGCAGGGGCTAGGCTACGAGCAGTACTTC	CASSAQGLGYEQYF
TRBV29-1	TRBJ1-2	TRBD1	few	16	TGCAGCGATCAAGAGGGCCACGGACAGGGGTACGATGGCTACACCTTC	CSDQEGHGQGYDGYTF
TRBV29-1	TRBJ2-7	NA	once	13	TGCAGCGTCGAAACAGGGAATGGGTACGAGCAGTACTTC	CSVETGNGYEQYF
TRBV7-8	TRBJ2-1	NA	NA	14	TGTGCCAGCAGCAGACTGCCGGGGGACAATGAGCAGTTCTTC	CASSRLPGDNEQFF
TRBV11-2	TRBJ2-7	NA	NA	14	TGTGCCAGCAGCCCCTCCCCAGGGGCCTACGAGCAGTACTTC	CASSPSPGAYEQYF
TRBV27	TRBJ1-6	NA	NA	15	TGTGCCAGCAGTTTACGGGGGGCGCGTAATTCACCCCTCCACTTT	CASSLRGARNSPLHF
TRBV28	TRBJ1-3	TRBD1	NA	15	TGTGCCAGCAACCCTCTAGGGACAGGGGACAACACCATATATTTT	CASNPLGTGDNTIYF
TRBV7-6	TRBJ1-6	NA	once	16	TGTGCCAGCAGCTTAGTTACGAGGGCGGGAAATTCACCCCTCCACTTT	CASSLVTRAGNSPLHF
TRBV5-8	TRBJ2-1	TRBD2	NA	17	TGTGCCATCCCCGGGACTAGCGGGGGGACCTACTACAATGAGCAGTTCTTC	CAIPGTSGGTYYNEQFF
TRBV6-1	TRBJ1-4	NA	NA	16	TGTGCCAGCAGTGATCACCGGGGTAGCCCGACTGAAAAACTGTTTTTT	CASSDHRGSPTEKLFF
TRBV7-9	TRBJ1-2	TRBD1	NA	15	TGTGCCAGCAGCCCCCCCGGGACAGGGAGTTATGGCTACACCTTC	CASSPPGTGSYGYTF
TRBV5-1	TRBJ1-4	TRBD1	NA	14	TGCGCCAGCAGCGGGACAGAGATCAATGAAAAACTGTTTTTT	CASSGTEINEKLFF
TRBV30	TRBJ1-5	TRBD1	once	18	TGTGCCTGGAGCGAACCGGGACAGCCCCACAGGAGCAATCAGCCCCAGCATTTT	CAWSEPGQPHRSNQPQHF
TRBV12-5	TRBJ2-5	NA	NA	12	TGTGCTAGTGGAAAGCAGGGAGAGACCCAGTACTTC	CASGKQGETQYF
TRBV4-1	TRBJ1-5	NA	NA	17	TGCGCCAGCAGCCATGGAAACAGGGTCCTTCCCGATCAGCCCCAGCATTTT	CASSHGNRVLPDQPQHF
TRBV10-3	TRBJ2-7	NA	NA	13	TGTGCCATCAGTTGGGCCAGATCGCACGAGCAGTACTTC	CAISWARSHEQYF
TRBV25-1	TRBJ2-7	NA	NA	17	TGTGCCAGCAGTGGGATGGCCGAACGTATGGGAGGACGCGAGCAGTACTTC	CASSGMAERMGGREQYF
TRBV5-1	TRBJ1-2	NA	NA	14	TGCGCCAGCAGCTTGGGTGGCAGGGAGGGTGGCTACACCTTC	CASSLGGREGGYTF
TRBV7-6	TRBJ2-5	NA	NA	11	TGTGCCAGCAGCCGAGGAGAGACCCAGTACTTC	CASSRGETQYF
TRBV18	TRBJ2-2	TRBD2	NA	16	TGTGCCAGCTCACCACCACGGACTAGCGTTCCCGGGGAGCTGTTTTTT	CASSPPRTSVPGELFF
TRBV5-4	TRBJ1-2	NA	NA	13	TGTGCCAGCAGCCCACGACAGACTTATGGCTACACCTTC	CASSPRQTYGYTF
TRBV7-9	TRBJ1-2	NA	NA	16	TGTGCCAGCAGCCCCTACCCGGAGAAGGGGAACTATGGCTACACCTTC	CASSPYPEKGNYGYTF
TRBV19	TRBJ1-5	TRBD1	NA	16	TGTGCCAGTAGTTCTCGTGACGGGACAGTCAATCAGCCCCAGCATTTT	CASSSRDGTVNQPQHF
TRBV4-1	TRBJ1-5	TRBD1	NA	20	TGCGCCAGCAGTTGGGCCCCGACAGGGGTTTTACCCTATAGCAATCAGCCCCAGCATTTT	CASSWAPTGVLPYSNQPQHF
TRBV27	TRBJ1-1	NA	NA	14	TGTGCCAGCAGTACATCGACAGGGAACACTGAAGCTTTCTTT	CASSTSTGNTEAFF
TRBV5-1	TRBJ1-6	NA	NA	13	TGCGCCAGCAGCTTGGGACAGAATTCACCCCTCCACTTT	CASSLGQNSPLHF
TRBV30	TRBJ1-1	NA	NA	8	TGTGGGTGCCCGGGAGCTTTCTTT	CGCPGAFF
TRBV9	TRBJ2-2	NA	NA	14	TGTGCCAGCAGCGTAGGCTCAGGGCCCGGGGAGCTGTTTTTT	CASSVGSGPGELFF
TRBV6-5	TRBJ1-1	NA	NA	15	TGTGCCAGCAGTTACTCTCCCCCGGGATGGGGAGAAGCTTTCTTT	CASSYSPPGWGEAFF
TRBV5-5	TRBJ1-2	NA	few	14	TGTGCCAGCAGCTTGGGGGGGCGCACAGATGGCTACACCTTC	CASSLGGRTDGYTF
TRBV15	TRBJ2-7	TRBD2	NA	17	TGTGCCACCAGCAAAAACTCCTTAGCGGGGGCCGCCTACGAGCAGTACTTC	CATSKNSLAGAAYEQYF
TRBV27	TRBJ1-2	NA	NA	19	TGTGCCAGCAGTTTATACACACGACCCTATACTAAGTCCCGCTATGGCTACACCTTC	CASSLYTRPYTKSRYGYTF
TRBV28	TRBJ1-5	TRBD1	once	15	TGTGCCAGCAGTTTAACAGGGGCAGCGAGTCAGCCCCAGCATTTT	CASSLTGAASQPQHF
TRBV29-1	TRBJ1-2	NA	NA	15	TGCAGCGTTTCGGGGATCCGTGGGGCTAACTATGGCTACACCTTC	CSVSGIRGANYGYTF
TRBV28	TRBJ2-7	TRBD1	few	11	TGTGCCAGCAGCCCTCGACAGGGTCAGTACTTC	CASSPRQGQYF
TRBV5-1	TRBJ2-3	NA	NA	21	TGCGCCAGCAGCTTAATGAGACAGAACCCGTCCAACTACTCTAGCACAGATACGCAGTATTTT	CASSLMRQNPSNYSSTDTQYF
TRBV13	TRBJ2-1	NA	NA	16	TGTGCCAGCAGCTTAAACTCGGGGGACTCCTACAATGAGCAGTTCTTC	CASSLNSGDSYNEQFF
TRBV5-6	TRBJ2-1	NA	NA	19	TGTGCCAGCAGCTTTGAGACAGGAGCCTCCCGGACGCGCTACAATGAGCAGTTCTTC	CASSFETGASRTRYNEQFF
TRBV5-4	TRBJ1-1	NA	NA	13	TGTGCCAGCAGCCGTCGGACAGACACTGAAGCTTTCTTT	CASSRRTDTEAFF
TRBV11-1	TRBJ2-7	NA	NA	14	TGTGCCAGCAGCCCCAGGGGTTCGGCATACGAGCAGTACTTC	CASSPRGSAYEQYF
TRBV27	TRBJ1-1	TRBD1	NA	19	TGTGCCAGCAGTTTAATGGGATCGGGACAGGGGGCTGCTGGGACTGAAGCTTTCTTT	CASSLMGSGQGAAGTEAFF
TRBV27	TRBJ2-1	TRBD1	NA	20	TGTGCCAGCAGTTTAGGGGACAGGAGACCACCCCGGGGCTCCTACAATGAGCAGTTCTTC	CASSLGDRRPPRGSYNEQFF
TRBV13	TRBJ2-7	TRBD2	NA	15	TGTGCCAGCAGCTTACCGTCCAGCGGGGGCCGGAGGCAGTACTTC	CASSLPSSGGRRQYF
TRBV6-5	TRBJ1-6	TRBD1	NA	15	TGTGCCAGCAGTGACTCCGGACAGGGCGAACCGGCCCTCCACTTT	CASSDSGQGEPALHF
TRBV4-3	TRBJ1-1	NA	NA	14	TGCGCCAGCAGAGACGTCAGTAAGGTGGGGGGGGCTTTCTTT	CASRDVSKVGGAFF
TRBV5-8	TRBJ1-1	TRBD1	NA	16	TGTGCCAGCAGCTTGGTCTCCGGGACAGGGGACACTGAAGCTTTCTTT	CASSLVSGTGDTEAFF
TRBV27	TRBJ1-2	TRBD1	NA	14	TGTGCCAGCAGTCTCGGACAGGGTAGTGGAGGCTACACCTTC	CASSLGQGSGGYTF
TRBV2	TRBJ2-3	NA	NA	12	TGTGCCAGCAGTGGAGGCGGTGATACGCAGTATTTT	CASSGGGDTQYF
TRBV7-3	TRBJ2-7	NA	NA	13	TGTGCCAGCAGCTCTGGCGGCATGGCCGAGCAGTACTTC	CASSSGGMAEQYF
TRBV6-6	TRBJ2-7	NA	few	14	TGTGCCAGCACGTCCCGGGTCTACCACTACGAGCAGTACTTC	CASTSRVYHYEQYF